This T cell receptor (beta chain) is drawn from a study of T cells in Graves' hyperthyroidism and ophthalmopathy. This clonotype was picked up a small number of times. Germline V gene sequence: CDR1 SGHVS, CDR2 FNYEAQ. This CDR3 comprises 14 residues. The germline V and J ends were trimmed by 4 bases and 10 bases, with 17 bases remaining between them. Regions amplified from RNA transcripts were the TCR beta CDR3 regions. An initial round of RT-PCR targeting the TCR CDR3 relied on the HTBI primer set. TCRdb analysed the multiplex PCR reads with MiXCR anew, one entry per CDR3 protein. Of some 720,000 distinct CDR3 sequences listed, 16% were seen once; the top ten hold under 9.5%.

The sequenced sample consisted of blood. This chain links TRBV7-6 with TRBJ2-1, with TRBD2 as a possible D gene (6 bases). This TCR was recovered from a man aged 18 to 35 with Graves' hyperthyroidism. The CDR3 DNA reads as TGTGCCAGCAGCTCCGGGACTCCGGCCCGCGAGCAGTTCTTC. As protein: CASSSGTPAREQFF. The whole variable domain, filled in from reference TRBV7-6 and TRBJ2-1, reads GAGVSQSPRYKVTKRGQDVALRCDPISGHVSLYWYRQALGQGPEFLTYFNYEAQQDKSGLPNDRFSAERPEGSISTLTIQRTEQRDSAMYRCASSSGTPAREQFFGPGTRLTVL.